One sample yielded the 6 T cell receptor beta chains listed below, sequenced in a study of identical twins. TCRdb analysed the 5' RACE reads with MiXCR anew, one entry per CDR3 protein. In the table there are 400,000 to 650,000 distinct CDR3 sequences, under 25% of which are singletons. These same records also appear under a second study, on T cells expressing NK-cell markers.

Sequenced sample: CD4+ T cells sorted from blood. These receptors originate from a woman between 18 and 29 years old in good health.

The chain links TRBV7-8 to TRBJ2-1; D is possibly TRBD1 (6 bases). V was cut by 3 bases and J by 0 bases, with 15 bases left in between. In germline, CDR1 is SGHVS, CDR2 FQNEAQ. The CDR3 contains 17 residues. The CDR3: CASSLGAARSSYNEQFF. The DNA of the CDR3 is TGTGCCAGCAGCTTGGGGGCGGCCCGCAGCTCCTACAATGAGCAGTTCTTC. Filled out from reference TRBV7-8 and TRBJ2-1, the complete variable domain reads GAGVSQSPRYKVAKRGQDVALRCDPISGHVSLFWYQQALGQGPEFLTYFQNEAQLDKSGLPSDRFFAERPEGSVSTLKIQRTQQEDSAVYLCASSLGAARSSYNEQFFGPGTRLTVL.

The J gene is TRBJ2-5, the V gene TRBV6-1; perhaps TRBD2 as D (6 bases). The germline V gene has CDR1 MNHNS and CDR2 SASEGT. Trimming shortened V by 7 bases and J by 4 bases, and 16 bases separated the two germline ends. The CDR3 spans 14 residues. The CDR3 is CASTQDGSGETQYF. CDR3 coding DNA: TGTGCCAGCACCCAAGACGGGAGTGGAGAGACCCAGTACTTC.

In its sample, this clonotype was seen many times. The CDR3, as DNA: TGCAGCGCCCGGACAGGTAGCTATGGCTACACCTTC. It specifies CSARTGSYGYTF. The rearrangement links TRBV20-1 to TRBJ1-2; 7 bases fit TRBD1. Germline V gene sequence: CDR1 DFQATT, CDR2 SNEGSKA (reference sequence). The CDR3 totals 12 residues.

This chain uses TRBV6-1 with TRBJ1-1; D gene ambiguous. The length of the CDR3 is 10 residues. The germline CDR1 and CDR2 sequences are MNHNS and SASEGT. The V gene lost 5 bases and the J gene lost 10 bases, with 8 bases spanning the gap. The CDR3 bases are TGTGCCAGCAGTACAGAACCAGCTTTCTTT. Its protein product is CASSTEPAFF.

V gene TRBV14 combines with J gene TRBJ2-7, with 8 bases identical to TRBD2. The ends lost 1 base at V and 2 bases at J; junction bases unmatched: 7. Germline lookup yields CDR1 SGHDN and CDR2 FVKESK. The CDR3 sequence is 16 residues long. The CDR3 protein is CASSQGGSGVAYEQYF. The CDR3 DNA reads TGTGCCAGCAGCCAAGGGGGTAGCGGGGTGGCCTACGAGCAGTACTTC.

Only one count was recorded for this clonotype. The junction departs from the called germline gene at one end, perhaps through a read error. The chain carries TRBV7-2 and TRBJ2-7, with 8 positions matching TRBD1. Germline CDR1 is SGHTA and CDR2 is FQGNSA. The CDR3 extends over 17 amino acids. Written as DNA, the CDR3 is TGTGCCAGCAGCGCATCCCGTACGACAGGGGCCTCCCACGAGCAGTACTTC. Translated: CASSASRTTGASHEQYF.